This T cell receptor (beta chain) was observed in a study of blood T cells in healthy people across ages. Germline loops: CDR1 DFQATT, CDR2 SNEGSKA (reference sequence). The germline V and J ends were trimmed by 3 bases and 9 bases, with 12 bases remaining between them. The CDR3 is made up of 12 amino acids. Sample-barcoded 5' priming and a J-beta primer mix drove a second PCR of roughly 7 to 11 cycles. TCRdb re-called the 5' RACE reads through MiXCR, storing one row per CDR3 protein. The sample holds 1.5 million to 2 million distinct CDR3 sequences, over 25% seen once. Sequencing used blood. The chain links TRBV20-1 to TRBJ2-4; D possibly corresponds to TRBD2 (6 bases). The receptor comes from a woman in her twenties or thirties in good health. This CDR3 reads CSASKDGGIQYF. The CDR3 nucleotides read TGCAGTGCTAGTAAGGACGGGGGCATTCAGTACTTC.